Listed here is a single T cell receptor beta chain. The antigen is not known. Using immunoSEQ multiplex PCR, the repertoire was profiled, and TCRdb retains in-frame clones only, with some absent. The sample has about 50,000 clones; approximately 86% are singletons. The CDR3 totals 13 residues. CDR1 and CDR2 from the germline V gene are SSHAT and FNYEAQ (reference sequence). The V end lost 0 bases, the J end lost 2 bases, and 4 bases lay between the germline ends. The data derive from a study of OX40 agonist ivuxolimab in advanced cancers. Points from the study as a whole: Clonal expansion from baseline to week 6 occurred in both CD4+ and CD8+ T cells.

The specimen comprised CD4+ or CD8+ T cells sorted from blood, sampled in a trial of the OX40 agonist ivuxolimab. The clonotype comes from an adult with an advanced solid tumor such as melanoma, head and neck, liver or kidney cancer. This chain links TRBV7-7 with TRBJ2-5; no firm D call. CDR3 DNA sequence: TGTGCCAGCAGCTTAGCAGTTCAAGAGACCCAGTACTTC. Encoded protein: CASSLAVQETQYF. The variable domain in full, completed from reference TRBV7-7 and TRBJ2-5, reads GAGVSQSPRYKVTKRGQDVTLRCDPISSHATLYWYQQALGQGPEFLTYFNYEAQPDKSGLPSDRFSAERPEGSISTLTIQRTEQRDSAMYRCASSLAVQETQYFGPGTRLLVL.